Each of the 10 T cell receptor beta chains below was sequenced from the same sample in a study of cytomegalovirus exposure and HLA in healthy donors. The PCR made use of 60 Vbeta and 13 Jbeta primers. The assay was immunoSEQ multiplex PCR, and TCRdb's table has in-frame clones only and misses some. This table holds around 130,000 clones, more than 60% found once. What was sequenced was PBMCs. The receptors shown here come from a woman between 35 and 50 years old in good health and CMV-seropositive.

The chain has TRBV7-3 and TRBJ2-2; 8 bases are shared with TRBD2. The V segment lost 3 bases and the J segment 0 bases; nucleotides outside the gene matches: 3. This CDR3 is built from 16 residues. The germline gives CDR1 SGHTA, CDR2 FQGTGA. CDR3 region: CASSFTAGANTGELFF. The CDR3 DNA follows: TGTGCCAGCAGCTTCACAGCGGGAGCGAACACCGGGGAGCTGTTTTTT.

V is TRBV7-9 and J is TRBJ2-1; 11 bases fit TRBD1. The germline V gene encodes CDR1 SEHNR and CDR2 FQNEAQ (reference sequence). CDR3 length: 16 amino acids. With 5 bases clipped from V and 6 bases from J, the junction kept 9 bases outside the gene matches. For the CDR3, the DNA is TGTGCCAGCAGCCCGGACAGGGGGCTTAGGGGCAATGAGCAGTTCTTC. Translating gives CASSPDRGLRGNEQFF. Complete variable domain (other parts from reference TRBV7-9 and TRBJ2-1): DTGVSQNPRHKITKRGQNVTFRCDPISEHNRLYWYRQTLGQGPEFLTYFQNEAQLEKSRLLSDRFSAERPKGSFSTLEIQRTEQGDSAMYLCASSPDRGLRGNEQFFGPGTRLTVL.

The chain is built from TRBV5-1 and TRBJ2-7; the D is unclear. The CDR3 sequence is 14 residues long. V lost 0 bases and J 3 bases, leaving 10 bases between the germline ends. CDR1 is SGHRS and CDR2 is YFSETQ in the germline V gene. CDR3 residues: CASSLAADLYEQYF. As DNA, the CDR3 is TGCGCCAGCAGCTTGGCTGCGGATCTCTACGAGCAGTACTTC.

CDR3 in DNA: TGTGCCAGCAGCTTAGCCAGCACCGGGGAGCTGTTTTTT. As protein: CASSLASTGELFF. The chain has TRBV7-9 and TRBJ2-2; D is unclear. V gave up 0 bases and J gave up 4 bases, with 3 bases separating them. Germline CDR1 and CDR2: SEHNR and FQNEAQ (reference sequence). The CDR3 is 13 residues long.

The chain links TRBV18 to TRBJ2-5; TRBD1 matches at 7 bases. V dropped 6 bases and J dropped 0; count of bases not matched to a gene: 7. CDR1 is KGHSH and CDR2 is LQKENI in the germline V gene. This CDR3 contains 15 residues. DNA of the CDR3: TGTGCCAGCTCCAAGGACAGGACCTACCAAGAGACCCAGTACTTC. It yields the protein CASSKDRTYQETQYF.

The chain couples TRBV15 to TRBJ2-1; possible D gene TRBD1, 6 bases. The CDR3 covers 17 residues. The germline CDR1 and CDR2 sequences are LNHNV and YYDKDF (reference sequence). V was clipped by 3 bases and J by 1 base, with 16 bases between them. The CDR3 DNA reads TGTGCCACCAGCAGCAGAACAGGGTTGTGGTCCTACAATGAGCAGTTCTTC. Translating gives CATSSRTGLWSYNEQFF. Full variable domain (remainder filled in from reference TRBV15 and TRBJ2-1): DAMVIQNPRYQVTQFGKPVTLSCSQTLNHNVMYWYQQKSSQAPKLLFHYYDKDFNNEADTPDNFQSRRPNTSFCFLDIRSPGLGDTAMYLCATSSRTGLWSYNEQFFGPGTRLTVL.

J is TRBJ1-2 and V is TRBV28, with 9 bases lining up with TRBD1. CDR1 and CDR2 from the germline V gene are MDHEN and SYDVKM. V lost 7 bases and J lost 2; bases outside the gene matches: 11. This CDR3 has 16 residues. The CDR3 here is CASMFGDRVQNYGYTF. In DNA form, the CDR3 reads TGTGCCAGCATGTTTGGGGACAGGGTACAGAACTATGGCTACACCTTC.

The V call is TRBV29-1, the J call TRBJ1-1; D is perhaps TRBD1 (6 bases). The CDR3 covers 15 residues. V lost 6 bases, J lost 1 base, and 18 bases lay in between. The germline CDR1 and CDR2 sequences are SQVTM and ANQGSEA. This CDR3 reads CSVNGQRVGNTEAFF. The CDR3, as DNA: TGCAGCGTAAACGGACAGAGAGTAGGGAACACTGAAGCTTTCTTT.

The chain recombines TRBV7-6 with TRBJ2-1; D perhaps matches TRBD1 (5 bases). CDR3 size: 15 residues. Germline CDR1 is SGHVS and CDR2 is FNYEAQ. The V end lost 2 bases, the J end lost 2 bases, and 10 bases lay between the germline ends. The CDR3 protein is CASSLLGVTYNEQFF. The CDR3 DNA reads TGTGCCAGCAGCTTATTAGGGGTAACCTACAATGAGCAGTTCTTC.

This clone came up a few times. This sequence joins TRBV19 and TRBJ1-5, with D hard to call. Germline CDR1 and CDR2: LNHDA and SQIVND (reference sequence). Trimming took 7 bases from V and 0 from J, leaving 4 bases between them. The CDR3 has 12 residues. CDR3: CASTNSNQPQHF. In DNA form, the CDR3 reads TGTGCCAGTACAAATAGCAATCAGCCCCAGCATTTT.